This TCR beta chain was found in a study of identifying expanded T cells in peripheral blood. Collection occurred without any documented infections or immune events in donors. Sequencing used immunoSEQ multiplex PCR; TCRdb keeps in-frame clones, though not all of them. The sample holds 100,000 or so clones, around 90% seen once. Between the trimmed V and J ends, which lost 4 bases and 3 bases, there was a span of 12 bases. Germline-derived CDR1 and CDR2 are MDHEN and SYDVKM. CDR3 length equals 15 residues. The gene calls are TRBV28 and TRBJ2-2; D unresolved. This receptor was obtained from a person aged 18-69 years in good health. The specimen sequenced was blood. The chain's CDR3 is CASSSPVQYTGELFF. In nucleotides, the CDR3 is TGTGCCAGCAGTTCCCCTGTACAGTACACCGGGGAGCTGTTTTTT.